The present T cell receptor (beta chain) was sequenced within a study of shared clonotypes between healthy human individuals. About the research overall: The donors, two women and a few men, were aged 18 to 49.

The CDR3 has 14 amino acids. V trimming: 3 bases; J trimming: 10 bases; junction bases outside the gene matches: 6. Germline V lookup: CDR1 LNHDA, CDR2 SQIVND (reference sequence). Only CD45RO-negative cells positively selected for CCR7 counted as naive CD8 cells, so terminally differentiated effector memory CD45RA+ cells were excluded. The table came from immunoSEQ multiplex PCR; TCRdb's copy has only in-frame clones and leaves some out. The sample shows roughly 2.1 million clones, more than 85% of them seen only once. As to this clone: Antigen specificity is unknown.

Study outcomes and limitations: Shared clonotypes: about 4.6% naive CD4, 3.5% to 4% naive CD8, over 2% memory CD4, more than 0.3% memory CD8. Clonotypes shared by all four donors outscored non-shared clonotypes in generation probability. Among donors, clonotype sharing was expected to be affected by sequencing depth.

This TCR came from a man between 18 and 29 years old in good health. Some clones in this sample may be carry-over from other donors' samples. This rearrangement joins TRBV19 to TRBJ2-1; 10 positions agree with TRBD2. Sequenced: naive CD8+ T cells from PBMCs. The CDR3 sequence: CASSILAGDVEQFF. The DNA for the CDR3 is TGTGCCAGTAGTATTCTAGCGGGAGACGTGGAGCAGTTCTTC.